This TCR beta chain appears in the sequencing data of a study of CD8 T cells in Susac syndrome. The CDR3 is 17 residues long. CDR1 and CDR2 from the germline V gene are MGHRA and YSYEKL. J gave up 0 bases and V 0 bases, and 5 bases lay outside the gene matches. Whole-study findings and limits: In total CD8+ repertoires, around 15 Susac-specific public clones were found, and CD8+ TEMRA repertoires had about five. Peak Susac CD8+ clonal expansion was seen in TEMRA cells and active patients.

Of note for this clonotype: Its specificity is unknown.

After extraction with the RNeasy kit, about 0.45 to 1 ug of the RNA was reverse transcribed using random hexamers. immunoSEQ multiplex PCR amplified TCR beta CDR3 across 54 Vbeta, 13 Jbeta. TCRdb reprocessed the immunoSEQ multiplex PCR reads with MiXCR, giving one entry per CDR3 protein. Altogether about 190,000 distinct CDR3 sequences are present, 85% to 95% being singletons, with the ten largest covering around 0.15%. The chain carries TRBV4-1 and TRBJ2-1; 7 bases map to TRBD2. This TCR was sampled from a human donor with Susac syndrome. The sample comprised CD8+ T cells from PBMCs. In DNA, the CDR3 is TGCGCCAGCAGCCAAGAACCGGGAGGTCCCTCCTACAATGAGCAGTTCTTC. It specifies CASSQEPGGPSYNEQFF.